The 26 T cell receptor beta chains reported below all come from one sample, sequenced in a study of cytomegalovirus exposure and HLA in healthy donors. Repertoires were generated with immunoSEQ multiplex PCR, while TCRdb's copy carries only in-frame clones and drops some. The sample yields more than 150,000 clones, about four fifths seen once. What was sequenced was PBMCs. These TCRs come from a man aged 18 to 29 in good health and CMV-seropositive.

The chain is built from TRBV11-3 and TRBJ2-5, with TRBD2 as a possible D gene (5 bases). Trimming took off 5 bases at V and 1 base at J, with 11 bases between the two ends. Per the germline V gene, CDR1 is SGHNT and CDR2 is YENEEA. This CDR3 region has 14 residues. Here the CDR3 DNA reads TGTGCCAGCAGCCCTCACCGGGGCCAAGAGACCCAGTACTTC. It specifies CASSPHRGQETQYF.

The rearrangement uses TRBV9 and TRBJ1-3, with D unresolved. Germline V gives CDR1 SGDLS, CDR2 YYNGEE. The CDR3 is made up of 15 amino acids. Trimming left V 3 bases short and J 0 bases short, with 10 bases between. The CDR3 nucleotides read TGTGCCAGCAGCGGAGGTACCCCCTCTGGAAACACCATATATTTT. Translating it yields CASSGGTPSGNTIYF.

The chain has TRBV7-8 and TRBJ1-4; 7 bases are a match to TRBD1. The trim removed 3 bases at V and 0 bases at J, leaving 7 bases unmatched. The CDR3 covers 17 residues. Germline V gene lookup returns CDR1 SGHVS and CDR2 FQNEAQ. CDR3 bases: TGTGCCAGCAGCTTGAGACAGGGCCCTGCAACTAATGAAAAACTGTTTTTT. Its protein product is CASSLRQGPATNEKLFF.

This chain connects TRBV7-9 to TRBJ1-1, with D unresolved. Trimming removed 1 base at V and 3 bases at J, with 12 bases between. This CDR3 region has 15 residues. Germline loops: CDR1 SEHNR, CDR2 FQNEAQ (reference sequence). CDR3 nucleotides: TGTGCCAGCAGCTTAGGACCTCGGGGAGACACTGAAGCTTTCTTT. Amino acids: CASSLGPRGDTEAFF. Supplemented by reference TRBV7-9 and TRBJ1-1, the full variable domain reads DTGVSQNPRHKITKRGQNVTFRCDPISEHNRLYWYRQTLGQGPEFLTYFQNEAQLEKSRLLSDRFSAERPKGSFSTLEIQRTEQGDSAMYLCASSLGPRGDTEAFFGQGTRLTVV.

This chain connects TRBV15 to TRBJ2-1; TRBD1 aligns across 7 bases. The V gene end was trimmed by 4 bases and the J gene end by 8 bases; junction bases not matched to a gene: 17. This CDR3 is built from 17 residues. Germline V CDR1 and CDR2: LNHNV, YYDKDF (reference sequence). The CDR3 region is CATSTGSSPGQRHEQFF. Here the CDR3 DNA reads TGTGCCACCAGCACGGGGTCTTCGCCGGGACAGCGGCATGAGCAGTTCTTC.

This rearrangement joins TRBV9 to TRBJ2-1, with TRBD2 matching over 11 bases. CDR1 is SGDLS and CDR2 is YYNGEE in the germline V gene. This CDR3 contains 20 residues. The J segment lost 8 bases and the V segment lost 0 bases, leaving 19 bases of the junction unmatched. CDR3: CASSVAGTSGLLGWQHEQFF. CDR3 in DNA: TGTGCCAGCAGCGTAGCCGGGACTAGCGGCCTTTTAGGGTGGCAGCATGAGCAGTTCTTC.

A single count supports this clone. The V call is TRBV19, the J call TRBJ2-5, with D unresolved. The CDR3 totals 15 residues. Trimming pared 1 base from V and 4 bases from J, leaving 13 bases between. Germline V gene data show CDR1 as LNHDA and CDR2 as SQIVND (reference sequence). As DNA, the CDR3 is TGTGCCAGTAGTATAGTTGCACCTGGCGGAGAGACCCAGTACTTC. Protein product: CASSIVAPGGETQYF.

The chain carries TRBV28 and TRBJ2-1, with 7 bases identical to TRBD2. This CDR3 spans 18 amino acids. Germline trimming cut 6 bases from V and 4 bases from J; bases unmatched to any gene: 18. CDR1 is MDHEN, CDR2 SYDVKM, per germline. The CDR3 sequence is CASSDVSSTGGPYNEQFF. In DNA, the CDR3 is TGTGCCAGCAGCGACGTAAGTTCGACGGGAGGTCCATACAATGAGCAGTTCTTC.

The chain carries TRBV6-5 and TRBJ1-2, with a possible D match to TRBD1 (6 bases). The CDR3 runs 13 residues. Trimming shortened V by 6 bases and J by 2 bases, and 10 bases separated the two germline ends. Germline assignment: CDR1 MNHEY and CDR2 SVGAGI. In DNA form, the CDR3 reads TGTGCCAGCAGCTCCGGACAGAACTATGGCTACACCTTC. Translation: CASSSGQNYGYTF.

J is TRBJ2-3 and V is TRBV11-2; unclear D gene. The CDR3 covers 13 residues. CDR1 SGHAT and CDR2 FQNNGV come from the germline V gene. V was shortened by 4 bases and J by 4 bases, with 9 bases between the two germline ends. The CDR3 DNA reads as TGTGCCAGCAGCTCCCTTCAGGCAGATACGCAGTATTTT. Translated: CASSSLQADTQYF.

The gene calls are TRBV2 and TRBJ1-4; D uncertain. Germline V lookup: CDR1 SNHLY, CDR2 FYNNEI. The germline V and J ends were trimmed by 2 bases and 7 bases, with 14 bases remaining between them. CDR3 length: 15 amino acids. For the CDR3, the DNA is TGTGCCAGCAGTGAAAGGCGGGCAAACGGTGAAAAACTGTTTTTT. Residues: CASSERRANGEKLFF.

V and J are TRBV7-2 and TRBJ2-7; the D gene is possibly TRBD2 (6 bases). From germline, CDR1 is SGHTA and CDR2 FQGNSA. The germline V and J ends were trimmed by 2 bases and 5 bases, with 13 bases remaining between them. This CDR3 is 14 amino acids long. The CDR3 region has the DNA TGTGCCAGCAGCTTATCCGGGACTTACCACGAGCAGTACTTC. This sequence encodes CASSLSGTYHEQYF.

V is TRBV5-4 and J is TRBJ2-1, with no clear D. This CDR3 contains 13 residues. Germline V gene sequence: CDR1 SGHNT, CDR2 YYREEE (reference sequence). With 0 bases removed from V and 7 bases from J, the gap between germline ends came to 8 bases. The CDR3 nucleotides read TGTGCCAGCAGCTTGGCCTACCTAAATGAGCAGTTCTTC. Translation gives CASSLAYLNEQFF. The full variable domain, in which reference TRBV5-4 and TRBJ2-1 provide the parts outside the CDR3, is ETGVTQSPTHLIKTRGQQVTLRCSSQSGHNTVSWYQQALGQGPQFIFQYYREEENGRGNFPPRFSGLQFPNYSSELNVNALELDDSALYLCASSLAYLNEQFFGPGTRLTVL.

The rearrangement joins TRBV19 to TRBJ2-2; no firm D call. V dropped 3 bases and J dropped 1 base, with 9 bases sitting between them. Germline-derived CDR1 and CDR2 are LNHDA and SQIVND (reference sequence). There are 15 residues in the CDR3. CDR3 coding DNA: TGTGCCAGTAGTATCCCCTTACAGAACACCGGGGAGCTGTTTTTT. It codes for CASSIPLQNTGELFF.

The rearrangement joins TRBV29-1 to TRBJ1-1, with 9 bases that match TRBD1. This CDR3 spans 15 amino acids. The ends lost 6 bases at V and 0 bases at J; junction bases unmatched: 8. In germline, CDR1 is SQVTM, CDR2 ANQGSEA. The CDR3 DNA reads TGCAGCGTCGACCCGGGACAGGGAATGAACACTGAAGCTTTCTTT. Translating it yields CSVDPGQGMNTEAFF. Combining the CDR3 with reference TRBV29-1 and TRBJ1-1 gives the whole variable domain SAVISQKPSRDICQRGTSLTIQCQVDSQVTMMFWYRQQPGQSLTLIATANQGSEATYESGFVIDKFPISRPNLTFSTLTVSNMSPEDSSIYLCSVDPGQGMNTEAFFGQGTRLTVV.

This sequence joins TRBV28 and TRBJ2-1, with 9 bases lining up with TRBD1. Germline values: CDR1 MDHEN, CDR2 SYDVKM. The CDR3 has 15 residues. Trimming cost V 2 bases and J 12 bases; bases outside gene matches: 11. The CDR3 nucleotides read TGTGCCAGCAGTTTACCGGGACAGGGACAGGTTCGGCAGTTCTTC. Translation: CASSLPGQGQVRQFF.

The rearrangement joins TRBV6-5 to TRBJ2-1; TRBD1 matches at 7 bases. Germline values: CDR1 MNHEY, CDR2 SVGAGI. The CDR3 is 13 amino acids. J lost 8 bases, V lost 4 bases, and 5 bases had no gene match. The CDR3 protein is CASSFHRGDEQFF. The CDR3 DNA reads as TGTGCCAGCAGTTTCCACAGGGGTGATGAGCAGTTCTTC.

The rearrangement links TRBV9 to TRBJ2-3, with D uncertain. With 5 bases removed from V and 5 bases from J, the gap between germline ends came to 15 bases. CDR3 size: 14 residues. The V gene's germline CDR1 is SGDLS and CDR2 YYNGEE. CDR3 amino acids: CASSQATTVDTQYF. The DNA for the CDR3 is TGTGCCAGCAGTCAAGCTACGACTGTAGATACGCAGTATTTT.

The gene calls are TRBV5-4 and TRBJ2-7; perhaps TRBD2 as D (6 bases). V lost 0 bases and J lost 5, with 15 bases in between. There are 15 residues in the CDR3. Germline CDR1 SGHNT, CDR2 YYREEE (reference sequence). CDR3 amino acids: CASSLAAGFFDEQYF. The CDR3 DNA reads as TGTGCCAGCAGCTTGGCGGCGGGGTTCTTTGACGAGCAGTACTTC.

CDR3 region: CASSLPSGNTGELFF. The DNA for the CDR3 is TGTGCCAGCAGCCTCCCTAGCGGGAACACCGGGGAGCTGTTTTTT. The gene calls are TRBV5-4 and TRBJ2-2, with 7 positions matching TRBD2. The germline gives CDR1 SGHNT, CDR2 YYREEE (reference sequence). The CDR3 totals 15 residues. V lost 4 bases, J lost 1 base, and 4 bases stayed unmatched.

V is TRBV4-3 and J is TRBJ2-6, with TRBD2 matching 11 bases. V was pared by 4 bases and J by 0 bases, with 8 bases of the junction left unmatched. The CDR3 covers 19 residues. Per germline, CDR1 LGHNA and CDR2 YSLEER. CDR3 in amino acids: CASSPGLAGRISGANVLTF. CDR3 nucleotide sequence: TGCGCCAGCAGCCCCGGACTAGCGGGCCGTATCTCTGGGGCCAACGTCCTGACTTTC.

This clone was picked up one time. V and J are TRBV5-1 and TRBJ2-3; 10 nucleotides match TRBD2. Germline-derived CDR1 and CDR2 are SGHRS and YFSETQ. Germline trimming cut 4 bases from V and 3 bases from J; bases unmatched to any gene: 8. The CDR3 spans 16 residues. CDR3 in DNA: TGCGCCAGCAGCGGGGGACTAGCGCCATGGACAGATACGCAGTATTTT. Protein product: CASSGGLAPWTDTQYF.

The rearrangement uses TRBV6-1 and TRBJ2-7, with D tentatively TRBD2 (5 bases). Germline V gives CDR1 MNHNS, CDR2 SASEGT. Trimming stripped 6 bases from V and 2 bases from J, with 8 bases between. The CDR3 spans 12 residues. The CDR3: CASSLGAYEQYF. The CDR3 DNA reads TGTGCCAGCAGCCTGGGAGCCTACGAGCAGTACTTC.

This chain links TRBV11-2 with TRBJ2-1; D might be TRBD2 (6 bases). Looked up from germline, CDR1 is SGHAT and CDR2 is FQNNGV. This CDR3 region has 16 residues. The germline V and J ends were trimmed by 3 bases and 1 base, with 13 bases remaining between them. The CDR3 reads CASSLMAGSSYNEQFF. DNA for the CDR3: TGTGCCAGCAGCTTGATGGCGGGGTCATCCTACAATGAGCAGTTCTTC.

V and J are TRBV9 and TRBJ2-5, with a possible D match to TRBD2 (5 bases). This CDR3 has 14 amino acids. CDR1 is SGDLS and CDR2 is YYNGEE in the germline V gene. V was clipped by 0 bases and J by 5 bases, with 11 bases between them. The CDR3 region has the DNA TGTGCCAGCAGCGTAGGAACCCCGGGGGAGACCCAGTACTTC. This encodes CASSVGTPGETQYF.

The chain combines TRBV28 with TRBJ2-1; 8 bases are a match to TRBD1. The germline gives CDR1 MDHEN, CDR2 SYDVKM. With V trimmed by 5 bases and J by 3 bases, 6 bases remained unmatched. CDR3 length: 15 amino acids. The CDR3 protein is CASSTRTGIYNEQFF. DNA of the CDR3: TGTGCCAGCAGTACCCGGACAGGGATCTACAATGAGCAGTTCTTC.